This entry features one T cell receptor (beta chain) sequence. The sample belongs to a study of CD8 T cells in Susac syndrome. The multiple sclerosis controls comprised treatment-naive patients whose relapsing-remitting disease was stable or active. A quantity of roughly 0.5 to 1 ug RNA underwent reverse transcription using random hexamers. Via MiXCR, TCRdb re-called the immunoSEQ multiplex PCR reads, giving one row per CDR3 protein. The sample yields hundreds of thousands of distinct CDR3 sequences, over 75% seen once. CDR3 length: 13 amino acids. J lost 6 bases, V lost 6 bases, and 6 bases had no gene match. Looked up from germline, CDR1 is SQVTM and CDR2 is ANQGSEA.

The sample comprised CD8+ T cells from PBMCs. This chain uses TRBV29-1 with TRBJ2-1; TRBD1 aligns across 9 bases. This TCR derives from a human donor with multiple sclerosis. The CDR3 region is CSVHRGQGNEQFF. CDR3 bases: TGCAGCGTACACCGGGGACAGGGCAATGAGCAGTTCTTC.